This record covers a single TCR beta chain. After isolation, RNA underwent reverse transcription to generate cDNA as the sequencing template. The assay was immunoSEQ multiplex PCR, and TCRdb's table has in-frame clones only and misses some. The profile shows under 250,000 clones, about 60% of them singletons. The data belong to a study of CD8+ T cells in alopecia areata. Specimen: CD4+ T cells sorted from blood, collected at week 0. This clonotype was sampled from a human donor with alopecia areata.

CDR3 bases: TGTGCCACCAGCGAAGAGGGGACCCCTGGGAATAGCGACTACACCTTC. Translated: CATSEEGTPGNSDYTF. The chain carries TRBV15 and TRBJ1-2; perhaps TRBD1 as D (5 bases). The CDR3 runs 16 residues. The V gene's germline CDR1 is LNHNV and CDR2 YYDKDF (reference sequence). With 5 bases removed from V and 10 bases from J, the gap between germline ends came to 26 bases.